A single sample is the source of the 16 T cell receptor beta chains below, sequenced in a study of T cells in localized non-small cell lung cancer. The repertoire was sequenced with immunoSEQ multiplex PCR; TCRdb's copy has only in-frame clones and lacks some. Here the sample spans 35,000 to 45,000 clones, about 88% being singletons. Sequencing was performed on peripheral blood, taken before any cancer treatment. These TCRs come from a female donor older than 55 with stage I squamous cell lung carcinoma.

The V and J genes are TRBV7-2 and TRBJ2-7; 11 nucleotides align to TRBD2. The germline CDR1 and CDR2 sequences are SGHTA and FQGNSA. Trimming cost V 1 base and J 5 bases; bases outside gene matches: 10. The CDR3 is 17 amino acids. CDR3 amino acids: CASSLVVAGGPGDEQYF. The CDR3 region has the DNA TGTGCCAGCAGCTTAGTGGTAGCGGGAGGGCCCGGGGACGAGCAGTACTTC.

The J gene is TRBJ1-1, the V gene TRBV19, with TRBD1 matching 7 bases. This CDR3 has 14 amino acids. The germline V gene encodes CDR1 LNHDA and CDR2 SQIVND (reference sequence). V gave up 5 bases and J gave up 1 base; unmatched junction bases: 4. Here the CDR3 DNA reads TGTGCCAGTAGTCCGCGGACAGGGAACACTGAAGCTTTCTTT. It codes for CASSPRTGNTEAFF.

The chain uses TRBV7-2 and TRBJ2-1, with no clear D. Germline CDR1 and CDR2: SGHTA and FQGNSA. Deletions cut 4 bases from V and 11 bases from J, with 12 bases between. This CDR3 is built from 12 residues. Written as DNA, the CDR3 is TGTGCCAGCAGCTCCTATGGCGGACAGCAGTTCTTC. This sequence encodes CASSSYGGQQFF.

The chain uses TRBV4-2 and TRBJ2-3, with D tentatively TRBD2 (6 bases). V gave up 4 bases and J gave up 2 bases, with 13 bases separating them. CDR3 size: 15 residues. Germline CDR1 and CDR2: LGHNA and YNFKEQ. The CDR3 bases are TGTGCCAGCAGCCCCTCTAGCGCCTTCACAGATACGCAGTATTTT. Its protein is CASSPSSAFTDTQYF.

In the case of this clone: One end of the junction does not line up with germline, which may come from a read error. Distinct nucleotide sequences in the sample also encode this CDR3. The CDR3 DNA follows: TGCGCCAGCAGCTTAGCTGGGACAGGGGGTTATGGTGAGCAGTTCTTC. Its protein product is CASSLAGTGGYGEQFF. This chain uses TRBV11-2 with TRBJ2-1; 11 positions agree with TRBD1. The CDR3 is made up of 16 amino acids. Germline lookup yields CDR1 SGHAT and CDR2 FQNNGV.

This clone was counted between two and nine times. V gene TRBV6-1 combines with J gene TRBJ2-2; TRBD2 agrees at 9 bases. The trim removed 4 bases at V and 3 bases at J, leaving 0 bases unmatched. The CDR3 spans 14 residues. CDR1 and CDR2 (germline): MNHNS, SASEGT. CDR3 loop: CASSGLADTGELFF. CDR3 DNA: TGTGCCAGCAGTGGACTAGCGGACACCGGGGAGCTGTTTTTT.

The chain links TRBV7-2 to TRBJ1-2; no clear D gene. Germline CDR1 SGHTA, CDR2 FQGNSA. This CDR3 has 15 residues. Trimming removed 0 bases from V and 4 bases from J, with 12 bases in between. CDR3 residues: CASSLAQEGSYGYTF. CDR3 in DNA: TGTGCCAGCAGCTTAGCTCAGGAGGGCAGCTATGGCTACACCTTC. Together with reference TRBV7-2 and TRBJ1-2, the CDR3 gives the full variable domain: GAGVSQSPSNKVTEKGKDVELRCDPISGHTALYWYRQSLGQGLEFLIYFQGNSAPDKSGLPSDRFSAERTGGSVSTLTIQRTQQEDSAVYLCASSLAQEGSYGYTFGSGTRLTVV.

As DNA, the CDR3 is TGTGCCAGCAGTCTAGCGGGAGAAACGCTTACGCAGTATTTT. This codes for CASSLAGETLTQYF. The chain links TRBV6-6 to TRBJ2-3, with 10 bases fitting TRBD2. This CDR3 has 14 amino acids. Germline trimming cut 5 bases from V and 8 bases from J; bases unmatched to any gene: 7. The germline V gene has CDR1 MNHNY and CDR2 SVGAGI (reference sequence).

This clone was detected only once. The rearrangement uses TRBV5-4 and TRBJ1-4; 8 nucleotides align to TRBD1. The CDR3 sequence is 15 residues long. Trimming cost V 2 bases and J 0 bases; bases outside gene matches: 0. Germline values: CDR1 SGHNT, CDR2 YYREEE (reference sequence). CDR3 in DNA: TGTGCCAGCAGCTTACAGGGGGCAACTAATGAAAAACTGTTTTTT. It yields the protein CASSLQGATNEKLFF.

The chain recombines TRBV9 with TRBJ2-2, with 10 nucleotides matching TRBD2. The CDR3 has 19 amino acids. Germline assignment: CDR1 SGDLS and CDR2 YYNGEE. With V trimmed by 0 bases and J by 4 bases, 12 bases remained unmatched. The CDR3 DNA reads as TGTGCCAGCAGCGTAGATCCCCCAGCGGGAGGGCCCGGCACCGGGGAGCTGTTTTTT. Amino acids: CASSVDPPAGGPGTGELFF.

V usage is TRBV30 and J usage is TRBJ2-7; 7 nucleotides agree with TRBD2. Per the germline V gene, CDR1 is GTSNPN and CDR2 is SVGIG (reference sequence). The CDR3 is 15 amino acids. The V gene end was trimmed by 7 bases and the J gene end by 3 bases; junction bases not matched to a gene: 15. The CDR3 DNA reads as TGTGCCTCTTACCCGGCCGGGGGGAGAAACTACGAGCAGTACTTC. It translates to CASYPAGGRNYEQYF. The full variable domain, with the rest looked up from reference TRBV30 and TRBJ2-7, is SQTIHQWPATLVQPVGSPLSLECTVEGTSNPNLYWYRQAAGRGLQLLFYSVGIGQISSEVPQNLSASRPQDRQFILSSKKLLLSDSGFYLCASYPAGGRNYEQYFGPGTRLTVT.

The chain couples TRBV4-1 to TRBJ2-7; D may be TRBD2 (6 bases). Trimming stripped 1 base from V and 7 bases from J, with 20 bases between. CDR1 MGHRA and CDR2 YSYEKL come from the germline V gene. The CDR3 consists of 16 residues. This CDR3 reads CASSQGGSRREGEQYF. The CDR3 coding sequence is TGCGCCAGCAGCCAAGGAGGGAGCAGGAGGGAAGGAGAGCAGTACTTC.

The chain is built from TRBV6-6 and TRBJ1-5; weak D call: TRBD1 (6 bases). The length of the CDR3 is 15 residues. Germline loops: CDR1 MNHNY, CDR2 SVGAGI (reference sequence). The V and J ends lost 0 bases and 4 bases respectively, with 10 bases between them. The CDR3 bases are TGTGCCAGCAGTTACTCTAACAGGGCAAATCAGCCCCAGCATTTT. Protein product: CASSYSNRANQPQHF.

This rearrangement joins TRBV14 to TRBJ2-2; 8 bases align to TRBD1. Germline V lookup: CDR1 SGHDN, CDR2 FVKESK. V lost 0 bases to trimming and J lost 4 bases; unmatched junction nucleotides: 7. The CDR3 is 17 residues long. CDR3 region: CASSQDWGQVSTGELFF. CDR3 in DNA: TGTGCCAGCAGCCAAGATTGGGGACAGGTGTCCACCGGGGAGCTGTTTTTT.

The J gene is TRBJ1-2, the V gene TRBV7-8, with TRBD1 identical over 7 bases. This CDR3 is 15 amino acids long. Germline loops: CDR1 SGHVS, CDR2 FQNEAQ. The ends lost 4 bases at V and 1 base at J; junction bases unmatched: 6. In DNA form, the CDR3 reads TGTGCCAGCAGCTCCGGACAGGCTTTTAACTATGGCTACACCTTC. It specifies CASSSGQAFNYGYTF.

The chain combines TRBV27 with TRBJ2-1; D is ambiguous. The CDR3 sequence is 12 residues long. Germline CDR1 reads MNHEY; CDR2 reads SMNVEV (reference sequence). V was trimmed by 4 bases and J by 7 bases, leaving 8 bases between them. The CDR3 region is CASSSRFNEQFF. CDR3 sequence (DNA): TGTGCCAGCAGTTCCCGTTTTAATGAGCAGTTCTTC.